This section outlines one TCR beta chain sequence together with its context. Its specificity is unknown. The table came from immunoSEQ multiplex PCR; TCRdb's copy has only in-frame clones and leaves some out. Of hundreds of thousands of clones listed, roughly 96% were seen once; the top ten hold approximately 0.11%. Terminally differentiated effector memory CD45RA+ cells were left out of the naive CD8 fraction, which was CD45RO-negative and positively selected for CCR7. The data are from a study of shared clonotypes between healthy human individuals. Germline CDR1 MDHEN, CDR2 SYDVKM. The V and J ends lost 6 bases and 3 bases respectively, with 12 bases between them. This CDR3 is 13 amino acids long. General study findings and limits: Naive CD4 clonotypes were shared across several donors at approximately 5.3%.

The sequencing input was naive CD8+ T cells sorted from blood. The receptor comes from a woman in her twenties or thirties in good health. V gene TRBV28 combines with J gene TRBJ2-7; D not certain. DNA of the CDR3: TGTGCCAGCAGCTACGATCCCAACTACGAGCAGTACTTC. Amino acid sequence: CASSYDPNYEQYF.